This T cell receptor beta chain was documented in a study of neurological immune-mediated disorders (dated by TCRdb to between 2018 and 2021). Looking at the study overall: Peripheral blood TCR-beta repertoires from HTLV-I-associated myelopathy (HAM/TSP) patients, multiple sclerosis patients and healthy controls were compared by UMI-based sequencing. The roughly 110 TCR-beta libraries covered PBMC samples along with longitudinal samples, technical triplicates, and paired sorted CD4+ and CD8+ T-cell subsets. The cohort included approximately 70 subjects: about 15 with HAM/TSP, approximately 35 with multiple sclerosis, and approximately 20 healthy controls. Paper-wide results and their limitations: The highest TCR clonal expansion was observed in HAM/TSP patients, whereas the lowest was observed in MS patients, even when compared with healthy controls. Across subjects, expanded clones never shared an identical CDR3 amino acid sequence, which suggests that the TCR-beta repertoires in every group were private.

To synthesize cDNA, template-switch 5'RACE was performed with a primer carrying a 10-nucleotide random unique molecular identifier so that each TCR transcript was tagged. Each sequencing run produced over 190 million TCR-beta sequences covering 15-18 subjects. The RNeasy kit was used for extraction of total RNA. Using the KAPA Real-time Library Amplification kit, TCR-beta VDJ regions were amplified with primers for the TCR constant region and the 5'RACE anchor. Sample indexes and Illumina adaptors were added in a first PCR, and a second PCR then increased library yield. After Ampure bead purification, the TCR product of roughly 650 bp was size-selected on a 2% E-gel SizeSelection system. Library quality was checked on a Bioanalyzer, concentration was measured with Qubit, and libraries were quantified with the Kapa Library Quantification kit before pooling. An Illumina HiSeq 2500 was used to sequence the libraries paired-end at 2 x 150 bp. To increase sequence diversity, about 25-31% phiX was spiked into each library pool. Per the authors' processing: Quality-filtered reads were processed with the UMI-based MiGEC pipeline, which removed over 80% of raw TCR sequences during error correction. VDJ genes were aligned to IMGT germline references, and clonotypes were defined by unique CDR3 amino acid sequence plus V-J genes. Clonal expansion, Shannon diversity and CDR3 relatedness (CalcPairwiseDistances, ClusterSamples) were evaluated with VDJtools, and phylogenetic trees were built with CLCbio workbench. Expanded clones were defined as having at least 8 unique UMIs, based on coefficient-of-variation modelling across technical triplicates. TCRdb redid the processing of the public reads, applying fastp at Q25 and MiXCR, and retained in-frame beta chains. All rows with the same CDR3 protein become a single entry with the most common DNA and genes. In this record, the V and J calls reflect TCRdb's handling and not the investigators' own analysis. The sample table lists approximately 30,000 distinct CDR3 sequences, less than 6% of them with a count of one. The ten most abundant clones make up approximately 2.1% of the sample.

Healthy controls were blood bank volunteers in Maryland, USA. For the sorted-subset TCR libraries, the starting material was about 920,000 sorted CD4+ or CD8+ T cells. Peripheral blood was subjected to Ficoll-Hypaque density gradient centrifugation to isolate PBMCs, which were then cryopreserved in liquid nitrogen. Paired sorted CD4+ and CD8+ subsets came from healthy controls, HAM/TSP patients and MS patients. CDR1 and CDR2, per the germline V gene, are KGHSH and LQKENI. From cysteine to phenylalanine, the CDR3 is 15 amino acids long. Only the CDR3 DNA stays, 45 bases, in frame from base 1. Clipping removes 3 bases from V and 5 bases from J, with 8 as the unmatched junction base count. In this sample, this clonotype turned up many times. Its specific antigen is unknown. No clone much larger than this one lies a single base away; base qualities are absent.

What was sequenced was CD4+ T cells from blood. This receptor was taken from a woman between 45 and 65 years old in good health. The chain is assembled from TRBV18 and TRBJ2-7; 9 bases in between match TRBD1. The sequenced DNA: TGTGCCAGCTCACCGATGGGGACAGGGATAAACGAGCAGTACTTC. Its translation reads: CASSPMGTGINEQYF.